One sample yielded the 8 T cell receptor beta chains listed below, sequenced in a study of PD-L1 blockade in urothelial cancer. TCRdb's copy holds only in-frame clones and misses some; the assay was immunoSEQ multiplex PCR. The sample shows some 42,000 clones, 81% of them seen only once. The material sequenced was PBMCs, taken around atezolizumab (anti-PD-L1) treatment. The origin of the receptors is a man between 65 and 85 years old with urothelial cancer.

This sequence joins TRBV28 and TRBJ1-1, with 7 bases that match TRBD1. The V and J ends lost 7 bases and 11 bases, in that order; junction bases with no gene match: 22. Germline CDR1 reads MDHEN; CDR2 reads SYDVKM. This CDR3 comprises 16 residues. CDR3 in amino acids: CASTSAGTDFLLRAFF. CDR3 coding DNA: TGTGCCAGCACCTCGGCCGGGACAGACTTTCTTCTAAGGGCTTTCTTT.

The rearrangement links TRBV4-3 to TRBJ2-1; D is undetermined. V was clipped by 0 bases and J by 0 bases, with 3 bases between them. The CDR3 has 14 amino acids. Germline CDR1 is LGHNA and CDR2 is YSLEER. The CDR3 DNA reads as TGCGCCAGCAGCCAAGAGTACTCCTACAATGAGCAGTTCTTC. This sequence encodes CASSQEYSYNEQFF.

This clone turned up a few times. The chain carries TRBV11-1 and TRBJ2-5; D possibly corresponds to TRBD2 (5 bases). Germline loops: CDR1 SGHAT, CDR2 FQDESV (reference sequence). The CDR3 covers 17 residues. V was pared by 5 bases and J by 7 bases, with 26 bases between. Here the CDR3 reads CASSQDGGRKGSGTQYF. In DNA form, the CDR3 reads TGTGCCAGCAGCCAAGACGGAGGACGAAAGGGCTCGGGGACCCAGTACTTC.

The genes are TRBV4-1 and TRBJ2-2; 12 nucleotides agree with TRBD2. The CDR3 loop spans 17 amino acids. The germline V gene has CDR1 MGHRA and CDR2 YSYEKL. The junction had 7 bases not matched to a gene; V was cut back by 3 bases and J by 5 bases. The CDR3 region is CASSHLLAGGRTGELFF. The CDR3 DNA reads as TGCGCCAGCAGCCACCTACTAGCGGGAGGAAGAACCGGGGAGCTGTTTTTT.

This chain links TRBV7-9 with TRBJ2-1; 10 bases align to TRBD2. CDR1 and CDR2 from the germline V gene are SEHNR and FQNEAQ (reference sequence). Trimming removed 0 bases from V and 3 bases from J; junction bases left unmatched: 2. The CDR3 is 16 amino acids. The CDR3 nucleotides read TGTGCCAGCAGCTTAGCGGCTAGCGGGAGCTACAATGAGCAGTTCTTC. It yields the protein CASSLAASGSYNEQFF.

The rearrangement uses TRBV28 and TRBJ2-7; 7 bases are shared with TRBD2. The CDR3 covers 14 residues. With 5 bases clipped from V and 0 bases from J, the junction kept 4 bases outside the gene matches. The V gene's germline CDR1 is MDHEN and CDR2 SYDVKM. This chain's CDR3 is CASSSGAVSYEQYF. The CDR3 region has the DNA TGTGCCAGCAGTAGCGGGGCCGTCTCCTACGAGCAGTACTTC.

This rearrangement joins TRBV2 to TRBJ2-1, with TRBD2 matching over 8 bases. V lost 8 bases and J lost 3; bases outside the gene matches: 6. The germline V gene has CDR1 SNHLY and CDR2 FYNNEI. There are 14 residues in the CDR3. The CDR3: CASRGGSSYNEQFF. The CDR3 nucleotides are TGTGCCAGCCGGGGGGGTAGCAGCTACAATGAGCAGTTCTTC.

The V and J genes are TRBV6-1 and TRBJ2-3; D may be TRBD2 (5 bases). CDR3 length: 13 residues. Germline values: CDR1 MNHNS, CDR2 SASEGT. The V gene lost 1 base and the J gene lost 8 bases, with 10 bases spanning the gap. CDR3 region: CASSEDHRGTQYF. CDR3 DNA: TGTGCCAGCAGTGAAGACCATCGGGGTACGCAGTATTTT.